Shown below are 23 T cell receptor beta chains from a single sample sequenced in a study of PD-1 blockade in mismatch repair-deficient tumors. Using immunoSEQ multiplex PCR, the repertoire was profiled, and TCRdb retains in-frame clones only, with some absent. The sample lists 50,000 to 75,000 clones, approximately 88% occurring once. Sequencing used peripheral blood, obtained 52 weeks after starting pembrolizumab. The receptor set was obtained from an adult with mismatch repair-deficient cancer.

This clone has only one observation. This chain connects TRBV27 to TRBJ2-7; 10 bases map to TRBD2. Germline CDR1 and CDR2: MNHEY and SMNVEV (reference sequence). Germline trimming cut 1 base from V and 2 bases from J; bases unmatched to any gene: 5. This CDR3 spans 16 amino acids. CDR3 in DNA: TGTGCCAGCAGTTTATGGGCTAGCGGGGGCCCCTACGAGCAGTACTTC. This translates into CASSLWASGGPYEQYF.

The chain employs TRBV19 and TRBJ2-7; no clear D. The CDR3 is 14 amino acids. Germline V gene data show CDR1 as LNHDA and CDR2 as SQIVND (reference sequence). V was pared by 3 bases and J by 2 bases, with 11 bases between. DNA of the CDR3: TGTGCCAGTAGTATCGCAGGTCTCACCTACGAGCAGTACTTC. Its translation is CASSIAGLTYEQYF. The full variable domain, with the rest looked up from reference TRBV19 and TRBJ2-7, is DGGITQSPKYLFRKEGQNVTLSCEQNLNHDAMYWYRQDPGQGLRLIYYSQIVNDFQKGDIAEGYSVSREKKESFPLTVTSAQKNPTAFYLCASSIAGLTYEQYFGPGTRLTVT.

The chain joins TRBV10-3 to TRBJ1-2; possible D gene TRBD1, 5 bases. CDR1 is ENHRY, CDR2 SYGVKD, per germline. Trimming left V 0 bases short and J 2 bases short, with 7 bases between. This CDR3 is built from 14 residues. DNA for the CDR3: TGTGCCATCAGTGAGTCGGCAGGGAACTATGGCTACACCTTC. This gives the protein CAISESAGNYGYTF.

The chain links TRBV4-3 to TRBJ1-1; a possible D gene is TRBD1 (6 bases). This CDR3 spans 13 amino acids. The germline V gene has CDR1 LGHNA and CDR2 YSLEER. Between the trimmed V and J ends, which lost 4 bases and 4 bases, there was a span of 10 bases. CDR3 DNA sequence: TGCGCCAGCAGCCTGGGAGGGGGCACTGAAGCTTTCTTT. It codes for CASSLGGGTEAFF.

The chain is built from TRBV7-2 and TRBJ1-2; unclear D gene. CDR1 is SGHTA, CDR2 FQGNSA, per germline. V was shortened by 7 bases and J by 0 bases, with 12 bases between the two germline ends. The CDR3 contains 14 residues. The CDR3 bases are TGTGCCAGCAATGTAGATAGGTCTAACTATGGCTACACCTTC. Amino acid sequence: CASNVDRSNYGYTF.

This sequence joins TRBV6-6 and TRBJ1-2; possibly TRBD1 for D (6 bases). The CDR3 runs to 13 residues. Germline V gives CDR1 MNHNY, CDR2 SVGAGI (reference sequence). Deletions cut 6 bases from V and 5 bases from J, with 13 bases between. CDR3 residues: CASSPGHDYGYTF. CDR3 coding DNA: TGTGCCAGCAGCCCGGGACACGATTATGGCTACACCTTC.

CDR3 residues: CAWSVGREETQYF. In DNA, the CDR3 is TGTGCCTGGAGTGTCGGCAGAGAAGAGACCCAGTACTTC. J is TRBJ2-5 and V is TRBV30, with unresolved D. The V end was cut by 0 bases, the J end by 3 bases, with 8 bases between. The CDR3 loop spans 13 amino acids. The germline V gene encodes CDR1 GTSNPN and CDR2 SVGIG (reference sequence).

This rearrangement joins TRBV19 to TRBJ1-5; D gene uncertain. The CDR3 is 12 residues long. CDR1 and CDR2 (germline): LNHDA, SQIVND (reference sequence). V was trimmed by 8 bases and J by 4 bases, leaving 9 bases between them. CDR3 residues: CASEDGNQPQHF. The DNA of the CDR3 is TGTGCCAGTGAGGACGGGAATCAGCCCCAGCATTTT. The full variable domain, rest sourced from reference TRBV19 and TRBJ1-5, is DGGITQSPKYLFRKEGQNVTLSCEQNLNHDAMYWYRQDPGQGLRLIYYSQIVNDFQKGDIAEGYSVSREKKESFPLTVTSAQKNPTAFYLCASEDGNQPQHFGDGTRLSIL.

This clone was recorded once. CDR3 amino acids: CASSSGTWSNEKLFF. For the CDR3, the DNA is TGTGCCAGCAGCTCCGGGACTTGGAGTAATGAAAAACTGTTTTTT. The V and J genes are TRBV11-2 and TRBJ1-4; tentatively, D is TRBD1 (5 bases). The CDR3 consists of 15 residues. Per germline, CDR1 SGHAT and CDR2 FQNNGV. V was trimmed by 4 bases and J by 4 bases, leaving 13 bases between them.

The V and J genes are TRBV5-4 and TRBJ2-5; 9 bases fit TRBD1. The CDR3 extends over 14 amino acids. After removal of 4 bases from V and 4 bases from J, the junction contained 5 bases not matched to a gene. Germline lookup yields CDR1 SGHNT and CDR2 YYREEE (reference sequence). For the CDR3, the DNA is TGTGCCAGCAGCGAGGGACAGGGTCGAGAGACCCAGTACTTC. Amino acids: CASSEGQGRETQYF.

The gene calls are TRBV7-9 and TRBJ2-4; D is unresolved. This CDR3 has 10 amino acids. CDR1 SEHNR and CDR2 FQNEAQ come from the germline V gene (reference sequence). V was shortened by 2 bases and J by 9 bases, with 2 bases between the two germline ends. The DNA of the CDR3 is TGTGCCAGCAGCTTACGCATTCAGTACTTC. As protein: CASSLRIQYF.

The chain couples TRBV30 to TRBJ2-3, with 8 nucleotides matching TRBD2. The J segment lost 6 bases and the V segment lost 4 bases, leaving 18 bases of the junction unmatched. The CDR3 is 17 amino acids. Germline CDR1 GTSNPN, CDR2 SVGIG (reference sequence). DNA of the CDR3: TGTGCCTGGACCCCTGTGACGGGAGGGCCAGGAGGGGATACGCAGTATTTT. Protein sequence: CAWTPVTGGPGGDTQYF.

In this sample, this clone turned up a few times. V gene TRBV11-3 combines with J gene TRBJ2-1; TRBD2 matches 10 bases. The germline CDR1 and CDR2 sequences are SGHNT and YENEEA. With V trimmed by 1 base and J by 4 bases, 7 bases remained unmatched. CDR3 length: 17 residues. CDR3 region: CASSLAILAGPYNEQFF. In nucleotides, the CDR3 is TGTGCCAGCAGCTTAGCGATACTAGCGGGACCTTACAATGAGCAGTTCTTC.

The J gene is TRBJ2-5, the V gene TRBV29-1, with no clear D. CDR1 and CDR2 (germline): SQVTM, ANQGSEA. The CDR3 sequence is 10 residues long. V was shortened by 7 bases and J by 5 bases, with 8 bases between the two germline ends. CDR3 coding DNA: TGCAGCGCCCAGTTGGAGACCCAGTACTTC. Its protein is CSAQLETQYF.

V usage is TRBV30 and J usage is TRBJ2-7; perhaps TRBD1 as D (6 bases). The CDR3 runs 14 residues. Germline V gene lookup returns CDR1 GTSNPN and CDR2 SVGIG (reference sequence). Between the trimmed V and J ends, which lost 0 bases and 2 bases, there was a span of 11 bases. DNA for the CDR3: TGTGCCTGGAGTGTAAACAGGGCCACCTACGAGCAGTACTTC. This sequence encodes CAWSVNRATYEQYF.

The V and J genes are TRBV6-5 and TRBJ2-1; 7 nucleotides line up with TRBD2. CDR1 and CDR2 from the germline V gene are MNHEY and SVGAGI. Trimming cost V 2 bases and J 4 bases; bases outside gene matches: 2. The CDR3 is 14 amino acids. DNA of the CDR3: TGTGCCAGCAGTTACGCTAGCGGATACAATGAGCAGTTCTTC. Protein: CASSYASGYNEQFF.

This clone is a singleton in its sample. The J gene is TRBJ2-3, the V gene TRBV21-1; TRBD1 is taken as the D call from the table, unchecked against the DNA. TRBV21-1 is deemed a pseudogene. There are 12 residues in the CDR3. As DNA, the CDR3 is TGTGCCAGCCATTTAGGGGGCCCTACGCAGTATTTT. As protein: CASHLGGPTQYF.

V usage is TRBV6-5 and J usage is TRBJ2-1; 9 bases fit TRBD2. Germline V lookup: CDR1 MNHEY, CDR2 SVGAGI. This CDR3 contains 15 residues. Germline trimming cut 7 bases from V and 3 bases from J; bases unmatched to any gene: 7. CDR3 residues: CASTDSTSGYNEQFF. CDR3 sequence (DNA): TGTGCCAGCACCGACTCGACTAGCGGCTACAATGAGCAGTTCTTC.

The chain recombines TRBV7-2 with TRBJ2-7, with a weak D call TRBD2 (5 bases). This CDR3 contains 15 residues. The germline gives CDR1 SGHTA, CDR2 FQGNSA. V was trimmed by 0 bases and J by 4 bases, leaving 13 bases between them. In DNA form, the CDR3 reads TGTGCCAGCAGCTTAGCGCCGGTCGGGGTTTACGAGCAGTACTTC. Encoded protein: CASSLAPVGVYEQYF.

The J gene is TRBJ2-3, the V gene TRBV30; 7 bases fit TRBD2. The junction had 6 bases not matched to a gene; V was cut back by 0 bases and J by 6 bases. The CDR3 consists of 14 residues. Germline CDR1 is GTSNPN and CDR2 is SVGIG (reference sequence). DNA for the CDR3: TGTGCCTGGAGTGTAGGGTCAGCGGGGGATACGCAGTATTTT. Its translation: CAWSVGSAGDTQYF.

The genes are TRBV19 and TRBJ2-5; 7 bases agree with TRBD2. Germline V gives CDR1 LNHDA, CDR2 SQIVND (reference sequence). J gave up 5 bases and V 10 bases, and 10 bases lay outside the gene matches. The CDR3 is 13 amino acids. The CDR3 protein is CANREANRETQYF. CDR3 DNA sequence: TGTGCCAACCGGGAGGCTAATCGGGAGACCCAGTACTTC.

The J gene is TRBJ2-1, the V gene TRBV7-3; TRBD2 is a possible D gene (6 bases). This CDR3 has 14 residues. The germline V gene has CDR1 SGHTA and CDR2 FQGTGA. V lost 3 bases to trimming and J lost 9 bases, with 15 bases between them. The CDR3 sequence: CASSFAGQRGEQFF. The CDR3 region has the DNA TGTGCCAGCAGCTTCGCGGGGCAGAGGGGTGAGCAGTTCTTC.

This sequence joins TRBV6-6 and TRBJ1-4, with D possibly matching TRBD1 (6 bases). Trimming left V 7 bases short and J 4 bases short, with 16 bases between. The CDR3 has 15 amino acids. CDR1 is MNHNY and CDR2 is SVGAGI in the germline V gene (reference sequence). CDR3 sequence (DNA): TGTGCCAGCAAGATCCGGGGACACAGTAATGAAAAACTGTTTTTT. Translated, it gives CASKIRGHSNEKLFF.